This TCR beta chain came from a study of identical twins' blood T cells. General study points: Twins shared more top CDR3 clonotypes than unrelated donors did. Twins reportedly had markedly more similar V usage than unrelated donors, even among out-of-frame TCRbeta clonotypes.

This clonotype has a handful of counts. Antigen: not known. In germline, CDR1 is SNHLY, CDR2 FYNNEI. Trimming stripped 1 base from V and 0 bases from J, with 6 bases between. The CDR3 consists of 14 residues. Both ends of each TCR cDNA library bore sample-specific barcodes. Under the authors' procedure: Each donor had about 95,000 to nearly 550,000 clonotypes. TCRdb used MiXCR to reprocess the 5' RACE reads, holding one entry per CDR3 protein. In this record, the V and J calls reflect TCRdb's handling and not the investigators' own analysis. This table holds about 370,000 distinct CDR3 sequences, 28% found once.

Sequenced: PBMCs. This chain joins TRBV2 and TRBJ2-5, with TRBD2 as a possible D gene (6 bases). The TCR was taken from a woman aged 18 to 55 in good health. The CDR3 loop reads CASSEGDYQETQYF. CDR3 coding DNA: TGTGCCAGCAGTGAAGGGGACTACCAAGAGACCCAGTACTTC.